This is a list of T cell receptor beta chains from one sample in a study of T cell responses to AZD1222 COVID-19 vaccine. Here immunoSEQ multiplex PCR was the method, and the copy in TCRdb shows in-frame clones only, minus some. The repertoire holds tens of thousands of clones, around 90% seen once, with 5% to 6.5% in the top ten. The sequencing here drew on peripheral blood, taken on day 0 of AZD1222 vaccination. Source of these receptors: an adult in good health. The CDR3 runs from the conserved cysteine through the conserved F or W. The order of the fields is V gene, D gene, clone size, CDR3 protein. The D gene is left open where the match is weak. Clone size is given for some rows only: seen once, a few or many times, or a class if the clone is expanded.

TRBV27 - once CASSFRRGTGELFF
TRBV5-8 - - CASSLIGEQFF
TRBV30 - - CAWTPLSGTLAKNIQYF
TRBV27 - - CASSSSYEQYF
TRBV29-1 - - CSAPLGGNNEQFF
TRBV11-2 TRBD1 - CASSQIIGTGREKLFF
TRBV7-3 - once CASSSLRGNTGELFF
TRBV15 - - CATSRDPIGGYTF
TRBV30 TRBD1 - CAWDDGTAQETQYF
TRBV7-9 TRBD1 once CASSLELLGDTGGREQYF
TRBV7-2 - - CASSPGVVQPQHF
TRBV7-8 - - CASSQGQPGRSYEQYF
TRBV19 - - CASSFADERAFF
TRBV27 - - CASSLRYTNSPLHF
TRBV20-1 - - CSARTTGAFF
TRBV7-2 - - CASSPPGSFAGELFF
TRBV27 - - CASSPRGVGELFF
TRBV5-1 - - CASSFGTDNTEAFF